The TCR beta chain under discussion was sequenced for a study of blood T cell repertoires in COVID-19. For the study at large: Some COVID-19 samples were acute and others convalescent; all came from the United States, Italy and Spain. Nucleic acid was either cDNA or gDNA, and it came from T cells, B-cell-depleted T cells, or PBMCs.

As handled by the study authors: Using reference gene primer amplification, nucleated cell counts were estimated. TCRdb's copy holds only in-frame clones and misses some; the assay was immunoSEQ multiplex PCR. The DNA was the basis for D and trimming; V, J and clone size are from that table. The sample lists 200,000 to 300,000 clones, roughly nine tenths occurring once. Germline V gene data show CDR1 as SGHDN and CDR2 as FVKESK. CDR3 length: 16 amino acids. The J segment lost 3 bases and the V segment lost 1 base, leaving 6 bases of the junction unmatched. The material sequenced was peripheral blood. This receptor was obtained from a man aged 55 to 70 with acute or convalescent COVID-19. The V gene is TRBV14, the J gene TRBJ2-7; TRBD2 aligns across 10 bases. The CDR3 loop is CASSQGLAGAGYEQYF. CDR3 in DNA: TGTGCCAGCAGCCAAGGTCTAGCGGGAGCCGGCTACGAGCAGTACTTC.